The clone carrying this T cell receptor (beta chain) came up a few times. Antigen specificity is unknown. The germline CDR1 and CDR2 sequences are SGHVS and FNYEAQ. Trimming shortened V by 1 base and J by 10 bases, and 8 bases separated the two germline ends. The CDR3 length is 12 residues. The data belong to a study of T-cell reconstitution after alpha-beta-depleted transplantation in children. Findings and limits, study-wide: Diversity and T-cell counts at one year after transplant derived mostly from new T cells. In patients about two months after transplant, alpha-beta T cells reportedly arose from several hundred expanded graft clones.

The TCRbeta library was prepared with unique molecular identifiers. TCRdb redid the calling of the PCR reads with MiXCR, one entry per CDR3 protein. This sample has about 300,000 distinct CDR3 sequences, with roughly 7.8% found just once. The sequencing here drew on peripheral blood, taken 360 days after TCRalphabeta/CD19-depleted stem cell transplant. This sequence joins TRBV7-6 and TRBJ2-1, with D hard to call. The clonotype was recovered from a female patient aged 2-9 years who had a stem cell transplant for Fanconi anemia, so the T cells may come from the graft donor. CDR3 nucleotide sequence: TGTGCCAGCAGCTTAGGGTCGGCCGAGCAGTTCTTC. Residues: CASSLGSAEQFF.